Listed here are 32 T cell receptor beta chains from one sample, sequenced in a study of cytomegalovirus exposure and HLA in healthy donors. The PCR was carried out with 60 Vbeta primers and 13 Jbeta primers. The table came from immunoSEQ multiplex PCR; TCRdb's copy has only in-frame clones and leaves some out. The sample has about 120,000 clones; around four fifths are singletons. The specimen sequenced was PBMCs. The receptor source for this set is a man between 18 and 35 years old in good health and CMV-seropositive.

This sequence joins TRBV5-1 and TRBJ1-5; 11 bases line up with TRBD1. Germline V gene data show CDR1 as SGHRS and CDR2 as YFSETQ. V was clipped by 5 bases and J by 6 bases; unmatched bases: 4. The CDR3 sequence is 14 residues long. CDR3 sequence reads: CASSSGTGGQPQHF. CDR3 coding DNA: TGCGCCAGCAGTTCCGGGACAGGGGGTCAGCCCCAGCATTTT.

This clone was detected only a few times. This sequence joins TRBV4-1 and TRBJ2-7; 8 bases agree with TRBD2. J lost 3 bases, V lost 3 bases, and 7 bases had no gene match. The CDR3 sequence is 15 residues long. Germline V CDR1 and CDR2: MGHRA, YSYEKL. For the CDR3, the DNA is TGCGCCAGCAGCCACCCCGGGGGGGCGAGCTACGAGCAGTACTTC. Translation: CASSHPGGASYEQYF.

The rearrangement uses TRBV30 and TRBJ1-3; D ambiguous. Germline lookup yields CDR1 GTSNPN and CDR2 SVGIG (reference sequence). Trimming removed 0 bases at V and 4 bases at J, with 13 bases between. The CDR3 is 15 residues long. Here the CDR3 DNA reads TGTGCCTGGAGTGTATTTGGTACGGGGGGAAACACCATATATTTT. Encoded protein: CAWSVFGTGGNTIYF.

As to this clone: This sample includes further DNA sequences coding for the same CDR3. This chain uses TRBV9 with TRBJ1-1, with a tentative D call TRBD1 (5 bases). CDR3 length: 13 amino acids. Germline assignment: CDR1 SGDLS and CDR2 YYNGEE. Trimming removed 0 bases at V and 4 bases at J, with 7 bases between. The CDR3 protein is CASSVGGLTEAFF. The CDR3 region has the DNA TGTGCCAGCAGCGTAGGGGGCCTCACTGAAGCTTTCTTT.

This clone has more than one count but fewer than ten. The chain carries TRBV2 and TRBJ2-3, with TRBD1 matching over 7 bases. With V trimmed by 7 bases and J by 6 bases, 7 bases remained unmatched. CDR1 and CDR2 (germline): SNHLY, FYNNEI. The CDR3 is 13 amino acids. The DNA of the CDR3 is TGTGCCAGCACCAAGGGGGCCCCCGATACGCAGTATTTT. Protein: CASTKGAPDTQYF.

The chain has TRBV6-5 and TRBJ2-2; weak D call: TRBD2 (5 bases). The CDR3 length is 13 residues. V was trimmed by 9 bases and J by 0 bases, leaving 8 bases between them. Germline lookup yields CDR1 MNHEY and CDR2 SVGAGI. CDR3 loop: CASQEANTGELFF. The CDR3 bases are TGTGCCAGTCAGGAGGCGAACACCGGGGAGCTGTTTTTT.

The rearrangement links TRBV7-3 to TRBJ2-3, with D possibly matching TRBD2 (5 bases). The CDR3 runs 14 residues. Trimming pared 4 bases from V and 6 bases from J, leaving 14 bases between. Germline loops: CDR1 SGHTA, CDR2 FQGTGA. In nucleotides, the CDR3 is TGTGCCAGCAGCTCTTCGTTGACGGGGGATACGCAGTATTTT. It encodes CASSSSLTGDTQYF.

This chain links TRBV7-8 with TRBJ2-3; 7 nucleotides line up with TRBD1. The V and J ends lost 0 bases and 2 bases, in that order; junction bases with no gene match: 5. The CDR3 is 16 amino acids. Germline assignment: CDR1 SGHVS and CDR2 FQNEAQ. CDR3 sequence reads: CASSLALGQFTDTQYF. In DNA form, the CDR3 reads TGTGCCAGCAGCTTAGCATTGGGACAGTTCACAGATACGCAGTATTTT.

The rearrangement uses TRBV10-3 and TRBJ1-5; D may be TRBD1 (6 bases). Deletions cut 4 bases from V and 9 bases from J, with 19 bases between. The CDR3 extends over 15 amino acids. The germline V gene encodes CDR1 ENHRY and CDR2 SYGVKD. The CDR3 DNA reads TGTGCCATCAGTGGGGGGACACTACCTGGGCGGCCCCAGCATTTT. This gives the protein CAISGGTLPGRPQHF.

V and J are TRBV2 and TRBJ1-1; TRBD1 is a possible D gene (5 bases). From germline, CDR1 is SNHLY and CDR2 FYNNEI. The CDR3 runs 14 residues. V was pared by 3 bases and J by 1 base, with 9 bases between. CDR3 nucleotide sequence: TGTGCCAGCAGTGAGGGAGGGGAGAACACTGAAGCTTTCTTT. It encodes CASSEGGENTEAFF.

The chain is built from TRBV7-9 and TRBJ1-6, with no clear D. Between the trimmed V and J ends, which lost 5 bases and 7 bases, there was a span of 15 bases. Germline values: CDR1 SEHNR, CDR2 FQNEAQ (reference sequence). The CDR3 is 15 amino acids. The CDR3 region has the DNA TGTGCCAGCAGCCGCGGGCCCTCGGGCAATTCACCCCTCCACTTT. Translation gives CASSRGPSGNSPLHF.

This clone was counted once. This chain links TRBV28 with TRBJ1-1, with D possibly matching TRBD1 (5 bases). This CDR3 is 11 amino acids long. V was pared by 11 bases and J by 0 bases, with 7 bases between. CDR1 and CDR2 from the germline V gene are MDHEN and SYDVKM. CDR3 sequence reads: CAVRVNTEAFF. In DNA form, the CDR3 reads TGTGCCGTCAGGGTGAACACTGAAGCTTTCTTT.

The rearrangement joins TRBV6-6 to TRBJ2-2; a possible D gene is TRBD1 (5 bases). Germline V lookup: CDR1 MNHNY, CDR2 SVGAGI (reference sequence). The CDR3 totals 14 residues. V was cut by 2 bases and J by 7 bases, with 11 bases left in between. For the CDR3, the DNA is TGTGCCAGCAGTTACGGGGCGTACGGCGGGGAGCTGTTTTTT. This gives the protein CASSYGAYGGELFF.

The V and J genes are TRBV9 and TRBJ1-1; 10 bases agree with TRBD1. CDR3 length: 15 amino acids. The V and J ends lost 4 bases and 4 bases, in that order; junction bases with no gene match: 7. CDR1 and CDR2 from the germline V gene are SGDLS and YYNGEE. The CDR3, as DNA: TGTGCCAGCAGCTGGACAGGGGACAGGGGCACTGAAGCTTTCTTT. Amino acids: CASSWTGDRGTEAFF.

V usage is TRBV5-1 and J usage is TRBJ1-6; a possible D gene is TRBD1 (6 bases). V was shortened by 4 bases and J by 0 bases, with 11 bases between the two germline ends. In germline, CDR1 is SGHRS, CDR2 YFSETQ. The CDR3 loop spans 16 amino acids. The CDR3 nucleotides read TGCGCCAGCAGCCCACGGACAGTCTCCTATAATTCACCCCTCCACTTT. Translated: CASSPRTVSYNSPLHF.

This chain links TRBV2 with TRBJ1-1; the D gene is possibly TRBD1 (6 bases). CDR1 and CDR2 from the germline V gene are SNHLY and FYNNEI. The V gene lost 9 bases and the J gene lost 1 base, with 9 bases spanning the gap. CDR3 size: 12 residues. The CDR3 sequence: CARRGGNTEAFF. CDR3 coding DNA: TGTGCCAGGAGAGGGGGGAACACTGAAGCTTTCTTT. Full variable domain (rest looked up from reference TRBV2 and TRBJ1-1): EPEVTQTPSHQVTQMGQEVILRCVPISNHLYFYWYRQILGQKVEFLVSFYNNEISEKSEIFDDQFSVERPDGSNFTLKIRSTKLEDSAMYFCARRGGNTEAFFGQGTRLTVV.

V is TRBV5-1 and J is TRBJ1-1; 7 bases are a match to TRBD1. CDR1 is SGHRS and CDR2 is YFSETQ in the germline V gene. The V gene end was trimmed by 0 bases and the J gene end by 4 bases; junction bases not matched to a gene: 9. The CDR3 loop spans 16 amino acids. The CDR3 loop is CASSLGRGLGGTEAFF. CDR3 sequence (DNA): TGCGCCAGCAGCTTGGGAAGGGGGCTCGGGGGCACTGAAGCTTTCTTT.

This sequence joins TRBV4-1 and TRBJ1-2; TRBD1 matches at 8 bases. In germline, CDR1 is MGHRA, CDR2 YSYEKL. The CDR3 spans 15 residues. J lost 4 bases, V lost 0 bases, and 4 bases had no gene match. Written as DNA, the CDR3 is TGCGCCAGCAGCCAAGAGGACAGGGTCTCCTATGGCTACACCTTC. It is translated as CASSQEDRVSYGYTF.

In its sample, this clone was seen once. The chain carries TRBV9 and TRBJ2-7, with 8 bases lining up with TRBD2. Germline CDR1 is SGDLS and CDR2 is YYNGEE. V dropped 3 bases and J dropped 7; count of bases not matched to a gene: 9. The CDR3 covers 14 residues. The CDR3 DNA is TGTGCCAGCAGCGGGAACGGGGGGGCGGGGGAGCAGTACTTC. Protein sequence: CASSGNGGAGEQYF.

A single count supports this clone. The chain employs TRBV7-8 and TRBJ2-7; 7 bases line up with TRBD1. The CDR3 spans 16 residues. V dropped 1 base and J dropped 3; count of bases not matched to a gene: 9. Germline V gene lookup returns CDR1 SGHVS and CDR2 FQNEAQ. The CDR3 here is CASSLEWWDRDYEQYF. As DNA, the CDR3 is TGTGCCAGCAGCTTAGAATGGTGGGACAGAGACTACGAGCAGTACTTC.

V gene TRBV2 combines with J gene TRBJ1-6; D uncertain. The CDR3 spans 13 residues. The V gene's germline CDR1 is SNHLY and CDR2 FYNNEI. Trimming pared 3 bases from V and 7 bases from J, leaving 7 bases between. The CDR3, as DNA: TGTGCCAGCAGTGAGTCCGGGAATTCACCCCTCCACTTT. Its protein is CASSESGNSPLHF.

This clone came up once. This chain links TRBV7-8 with TRBJ2-7; 13 bases line up with TRBD2. V shed 5 bases, J shed 6 bases, and the junction held 4 bases outside the gene matches. The CDR3 spans 14 residues. Germline assignment: CDR1 SGHVS and CDR2 FQNEAQ. CDR3: CASSPRTSGGEQYF. The CDR3, as DNA: TGTGCCAGCAGCCCTCGGACTAGCGGGGGCGAGCAGTACTTC.

This clone has more than one count but fewer than ten. The genes are TRBV5-6 and TRBJ2-7, with D unresolved. V lost 0 bases and J 5 bases, leaving 6 bases between the germline ends. Germline-derived CDR1 and CDR2 are SGHDT and YYEEEE. The CDR3 covers 12 residues. CDR3 sequence reads: CASSLASHEQYF. The DNA of the CDR3 is TGTGCCAGCAGCTTGGCGAGCCACGAGCAGTACTTC.

This clone was recorded once. The V and J genes are TRBV27 and TRBJ2-6; possible D gene TRBD2, 5 bases. This CDR3 region has 17 residues. Germline assignment: CDR1 MNHEY and CDR2 SMNVEV (reference sequence). V lost 3 bases and J 4 bases, leaving 16 bases between the germline ends. The CDR3, as DNA: TGTGCCAGCAGTTTCCTAGCCCTCCAGGAAGGGGCCAACGTCCTGACTTTC. This codes for CASSFLALQEGANVLTF.

This clone showed up just a few times. This rearrangement joins TRBV19 to TRBJ2-3; TRBD2 agrees at 7 bases. CDR3 length: 14 amino acids. CDR1 LNHDA and CDR2 SQIVND come from the germline V gene (reference sequence). Trimming cost V 6 bases and J 2 bases; bases outside gene matches: 5. The CDR3 DNA reads as TGTGCCAGTAGCGGGGGGTCCTTCACAGATACGCAGTATTTT. It is translated as CASSGGSFTDTQYF.

The chain employs TRBV4-1 and TRBJ2-2; D possibly corresponds to TRBD2 (6 bases). Trimming removed 3 bases from V and 1 base from J, with 15 bases in between. The CDR3 length is 17 residues. Germline-derived CDR1 and CDR2 are MGHRA and YSYEKL. CDR3 sequence reads: CASSQFPGGGNTGELFF. The CDR3 nucleotides are TGCGCCAGCAGCCAGTTCCCCGGGGGTGGGAACACCGGGGAGCTGTTTTTT.

The chain combines TRBV10-2 with TRBJ2-1; weak D call: TRBD2 (5 bases). Germline CDR1 WSHSY, CDR2 SAAADI. The germline V and J ends were trimmed by 2 bases and 0 bases, with 8 bases remaining between them. The CDR3 is made up of 15 amino acids. In nucleotides, the CDR3 is TGCGCCAGCAGTGAGGAGGGTAGCTCCTACAATGAGCAGTTCTTC. Protein product: CASSEEGSSYNEQFF.

The J gene is TRBJ2-7, the V gene TRBV12-5; TRBD1 aligns across 8 bases. In germline, CDR1 is LGHNT, CDR2 FRNRAP. The CDR3 totals 14 residues. After removal of 1 base from V and 7 bases from J, the junction contained 6 bases not matched to a gene. The CDR3 reads CASGLAGGAVEQYF. The CDR3 region has the DNA TGTGCTAGTGGTTTGGCAGGGGGCGCGGTGGAGCAGTACTTC.

DNA of the CDR3: TGTGCCAGCAGCGACTCCCAGGACTATTACCCCTACGAGCAGTACTTC. It encodes CASSDSQDYYPYEQYF. This chain links TRBV9 with TRBJ2-7; TRBD2 is a possible D gene (6 bases). The CDR3 is 16 amino acids. V shed 3 bases and J shed 2 bases, with 18 bases lying between them. Per germline, CDR1 SGDLS and CDR2 YYNGEE. Drawing the rest from reference TRBV9 and TRBJ2-7, the complete variable domain is DSGVTQTPKHLITATGQRVTLRCSPRSGDLSVYWYQQSLDQGLQFLIQYYNGEERAKGNILERFSAQQFPDLHSELNLSSLELGDSALYFCASSDSQDYYPYEQYFGPGTRLTVT.

The chain employs TRBV28 and TRBJ1-2, with TRBD1 identical over 7 bases. This CDR3 contains 15 residues. J lost 8 bases, V lost 5 bases, and 14 bases had no gene match. The germline V gene has CDR1 MDHEN and CDR2 SYDVKM. In DNA form, the CDR3 reads TGTGCCAGCAGTCGGGGTGGAGGGGGCTCTGACGGCTACACCTTC. Its protein is CASSRGGGGSDGYTF.

This clone has only a few counts. The gene calls are TRBV7-9 and TRBJ2-3; the match to TRBD2 covers 8 bases. Germline CDR1 is SEHNR and CDR2 is FQNEAQ (reference sequence). The CDR3 is made up of 14 amino acids. V lost 6 bases to trimming and J lost 6 bases; unmatched junction nucleotides: 8. This chain's CDR3 is CASRTSGGTDTQYF. The CDR3 DNA reads as TGTGCCAGCAGGACCTCGGGGGGGACGGATACGCAGTATTTT.

The gene calls are TRBV11-3 and TRBJ2-2; 9 nucleotides match TRBD2. The CDR3 is 16 residues long. CDR1 is SGHNT, CDR2 YENEEA, per germline. Losses at the gene ends were 4 bases for V and 7 bases for J; bases not matched to a gene: 10. CDR3 region: CASSSVERGAGGELFF. The CDR3 DNA sequence: TGTGCCAGCAGCTCAGTGGAGCGGGGGGCCGGCGGGGAGCTGTTTTTT.